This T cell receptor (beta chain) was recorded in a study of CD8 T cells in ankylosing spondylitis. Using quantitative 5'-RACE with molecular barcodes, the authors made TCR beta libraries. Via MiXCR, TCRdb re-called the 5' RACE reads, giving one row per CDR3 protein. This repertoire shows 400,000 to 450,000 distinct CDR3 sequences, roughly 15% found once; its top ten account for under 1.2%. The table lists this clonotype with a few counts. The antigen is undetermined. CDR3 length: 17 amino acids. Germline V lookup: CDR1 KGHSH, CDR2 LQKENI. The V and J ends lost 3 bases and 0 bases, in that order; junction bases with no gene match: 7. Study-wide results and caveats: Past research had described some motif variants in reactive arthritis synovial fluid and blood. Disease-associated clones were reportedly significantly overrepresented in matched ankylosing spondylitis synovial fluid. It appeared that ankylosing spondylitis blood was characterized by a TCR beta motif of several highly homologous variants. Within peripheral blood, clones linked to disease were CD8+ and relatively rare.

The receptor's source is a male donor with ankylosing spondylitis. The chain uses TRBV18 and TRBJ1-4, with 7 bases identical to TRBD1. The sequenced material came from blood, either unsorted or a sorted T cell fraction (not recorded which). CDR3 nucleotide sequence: TGTGCCAGCTCACCTCGGGACAGCGGTGCAACTAATGAAAAACTGTTTTTT. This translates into CASSPRDSGATNEKLFF.